The rows below give T cell receptor beta chains drawn from one sample of a study of blood T cell repertoires in COVID-19. The assay was immunoSEQ multiplex PCR, and TCRdb's table has in-frame clones only and misses some. The data show under 60,000 clones, around 80% seen once. Sequenced: peripheral blood. These receptors were obtained from a man aged 25 to 40 with COVID-19, enrolled during active disease. Both conserved end residues are part of each CDR3. D genes are given only for firm matches. Not all rows give a size; the values are once, few, many and, for expanded clones, a class.

abundance: NA
j_gene: TRBJ1-1
d_gene: NA
v_gene: TRBV18
CDR3aa: CASSKADSGTTEAFF
CDR3nt: TGTGCCAGCTCAAAGGCTGACAGTGGAACCACTGAAGCTTTCTTT

abundance: NA
j_gene: TRBJ2-1
d_gene: TRBD2
v_gene: TRBV27
CDR3aa: CASISAGGGNEQFF
CDR3nt: TGTGCCAGCATATCGGCGGGAGGAGGCAATGAGCAGTTCTTC

abundance: few
j_gene: TRBJ2-1
d_gene: NA
v_gene: TRBV7-3
CDR3aa: CASSFRFGAANEQFF
CDR3nt: TGTGCCAGCAGCTTCCGTTTCGGAGCGGCCAATGAGCAGTTCTTC

abundance: NA
j_gene: TRBJ2-7
d_gene: TRBD1
v_gene: TRBV7-3
CDR3aa: CASSLEAGTGGYEQYF
CDR3nt: TGTGCCAGCAGCCTAGAGGCCGGGACAGGGGGCTACGAGCAGTACTTC

abundance: NA
j_gene: TRBJ1-4
d_gene: NA
v_gene: TRBV19
CDR3aa: CASSTRGGEKLFF
CDR3nt: TGTGCCAGTAGTACGCGGGGTGGTGAAAAACTGTTTTTT

abundance: NA
j_gene: TRBJ1-5
d_gene: NA
v_gene: TRBV9
CDR3aa: CASSDGQGLNQPQHF
CDR3nt: TGTGCCAGCAGCGATGGGCAGGGGCTCAATCAGCCCCAGCATTTT

abundance: NA
j_gene: TRBJ2-7
d_gene: NA
v_gene: TRBV7-9
CDR3aa: CASSPDIPLYEQYF
CDR3nt: TGTGCCAGCAGCCCAGACATACCTTTATACGAGCAGTACTTC

abundance: NA
j_gene: TRBJ2-2
d_gene: TRBD1
v_gene: TRBV11-2
CDR3aa: CAWGTATGELFF
CDR3nt: TGTGCCTGGGGGACAGCCACCGGGGAGCTGTTTTTT

abundance: NA
j_gene: TRBJ1-1
d_gene: NA
v_gene: TRBV6-5
CDR3aa: CASSYSEGNTEAFF
CDR3nt: TGTGCCAGCAGTTACTCGGAGGGGAACACTGAAGCTTTCTTT

abundance: NA
j_gene: TRBJ2-7
d_gene: TRBD1
v_gene: TRBV18
CDR3aa: CASSPQMDRTKQYF
CDR3nt: TGTGCCAGCTCACCTCAAATGGACAGGACCAAGCAGTACTTC

abundance: NA
j_gene: TRBJ1-6
d_gene: NA
v_gene: TRBV21-1
CDR3aa: CASSKAGGGPYSPLHF
CDR3nt: TGTGCCAGCAGCAAAGCAGGGGGTGGTCCCTATTCACCCCTCCACTTT

abundance: few
j_gene: TRBJ1-1
d_gene: NA
v_gene: TRBV6-5
CDR3aa: CASSHHLTVNTEAFF
CDR3nt: TGTGCCAGCAGCCATCACCTGACTGTGAACACTGAAGCTTTCTTT

abundance: NA
j_gene: TRBJ1-2
d_gene: NA
v_gene: TRBV6-5
CDR3aa: CASKEELGNYGYTF
CDR3nt: TGTGCCAGCAAGGAGGAGCTAGGGAACTATGGCTACACCTTC

abundance: NA
j_gene: TRBJ2-7
d_gene: TRBD2
v_gene: TRBV10-3
CDR3aa: CAISELAGYRSEQYF
CDR3nt: TGTGCCATCAGTGAACTAGCGGGATATAGGTCCGAGCAGTACTTC

abundance: once
j_gene: TRBJ2-7
d_gene: NA
v_gene: TRBV6-4
CDR3aa: CASRDQGGARRNEQYF
CDR3nt: TGTGCCAGCAGAGACCAGGGGGGCGCGAGAAGGAACGAGCAGTACTTC

abundance: few
j_gene: TRBJ1-1
d_gene: TRBD1
v_gene: TRBV7-9
CDR3aa: CASSAGQGQVAEAFF
CDR3nt: TGTGCCAGCAGCGCGGGACAGGGTCAGGTCGCTGAAGCTTTCTTT